These 14 T cell receptor beta chains were sequenced from one sample in a study of CD8+ T cells in alopecia areata. The treatment denotes: oral pan-JAK inhibitor, 5-10 mg twice daily. Following extraction, RNA underwent reverse transcription to cDNA, which served as the sequencing template. Profiling relied on immunoSEQ multiplex PCR, and the TCRdb table lists in-frame clones only, not all of them. This sample carries 95,000 to 100,000 clones, about 60% of them seen once, and the ten largest clones take 16%. Sample: CD8+ T cells sorted from blood, taken between weeks 55 and 70, from a patient treated with tofacitinib. Every receptor here comes from a human donor with alopecia areata.

This chain connects TRBV11-3 to TRBJ2-1; 7 bases line up with TRBD2. Per the germline V gene, CDR1 is SGHNT and CDR2 is YENEEA. The CDR3 loop spans 14 amino acids. J was trimmed by 7 bases and V by 0 bases; bases with no gene match: 3. The CDR3 nucleotides read TGTGCCAGCAGCTTAGATTGGGGGGGGAATGAGCAGTTCTTC. Amino acid sequence: CASSLDWGGNEQFF.

The genes are TRBV5-1 and TRBJ2-2; D possibly corresponds to TRBD2 (6 bases). The CDR3 contains 15 residues. Germline assignment: CDR1 SGHRS and CDR2 YFSETQ. V gave up 3 bases and J gave up 3 bases, with 12 bases separating them. The CDR3 sequence: CASSSLGEDTGELFF. The CDR3 DNA reads TGCGCCAGCAGCTCCTTGGGGGAGGACACCGGGGAGCTGTTTTTT. The variable domain in full, completed from reference TRBV5-1 and TRBJ2-2, reads KAGVTQTPRYLIKTRGQQVTLSCSPISGHRSVSWYQQTPGQGLQFLFEYFSETQRNKGNFPGRFSGRQFSNSRSEMNVSTLELGDSALYLCASSSLGEDTGELFFGEGSRLTVL.

The V gene is TRBV4-2, the J gene TRBJ2-7; a weak D match, TRBD2 (5 bases). Trimming stripped 4 bases from V and 0 bases from J, with 10 bases between. The length of the CDR3 is 14 residues. Looked up from germline, CDR1 is LGHNA and CDR2 is YNFKEQ. CDR3 bases: TGTGCCAGCAGCCCTCACGACTACTCCTACGAGCAGTACTTC. It is translated as CASSPHDYSYEQYF.

The gene calls are TRBV11-2 and TRBJ1-4, with 9 bases identical to TRBD1. V lost 3 bases, J lost 6 bases, and 2 bases stayed unmatched. Germline CDR1 reads SGHAT; CDR2 reads FQNNGV. The CDR3 is 14 residues long. The CDR3: CASSFGTGYEKLFF. DNA of the CDR3: TGTGCCAGCAGCTTCGGGACAGGGTATGAAAAACTGTTTTTT.

This chain connects TRBV19 to TRBJ1-1; TRBD1 might be the D (6 bases). Per the germline V gene, CDR1 is LNHDA and CDR2 is SQIVND (reference sequence). The CDR3 sequence is 13 residues long. V shed 3 bases and J shed 4 bases, with 9 bases lying between them. CDR3 bases: TGTGCCAGTAGTATGGCAGGGGTCACTGAAGCTTTCTTT. It is translated as CASSMAGVTEAFF.

The chain has TRBV13 and TRBJ2-2; TRBD2 might be the D (5 bases). This CDR3 region has 14 residues. V gave up 3 bases and J gave up 5 bases, with 10 bases separating them. Germline lookup yields CDR1 PRHDT and CDR2 FYEKMQ (reference sequence). CDR3 nucleotide sequence: TGTGCCAGCAGCTTTTCGACTATGACCGGGGAGCTGTTTTTT. As protein: CASSFSTMTGELFF.

The chain has TRBV14 and TRBJ2-5, with TRBD2 as a possible D gene (6 bases). This CDR3 has 13 amino acids. The germline gives CDR1 SGHDN, CDR2 FVKESK. V was pared by 5 bases and J by 5 bases, with 12 bases between. The CDR3, as DNA: TGTGCCAGCAGCGGTCGCGGGGTGGAGACCCAGTACTTC. Translating gives CASSGRGVETQYF.

The rearrangement uses TRBV6-5 and TRBJ2-2; D perhaps matches TRBD1 (6 bases). The CDR3 totals 16 residues. Germline loops: CDR1 MNHEY, CDR2 SVGAGI. V was cut by 4 bases and J by 1 base, with 13 bases left in between. Here the CDR3 DNA reads TGTGCCAGCAGTTCCCGCACAGGGAAGAACACCGGGGAGCTGTTTTTT. Its translation is CASSSRTGKNTGELFF.

The chain couples TRBV5-1 to TRBJ1-2; D is perhaps TRBD1 (5 bases). V dropped 3 bases and J dropped 7 bases, with 13 bases sitting between them. The length of the CDR3 is 13 residues. In germline, CDR1 is SGHRS, CDR2 YFSETQ. The DNA for the CDR3 is TGCGCCAGCAGCTATCCGCAGGGTCTTGGCTACACCTTC. Translated, it gives CASSYPQGLGYTF.

The chain has TRBV6-5 and TRBJ1-2; no definite D call. Germline loops: CDR1 MNHEY, CDR2 SVGAGI. CDR3 size: 15 residues. V gave up 3 bases and J gave up 8 bases, with 19 bases separating them. As DNA, the CDR3 is TGTGCCAGCAGTTATCTTCTCGAGGCCCCTGCGGGCTACACCTTC. It is translated as CASSYLLEAPAGYTF.

V and J are TRBV7-7 and TRBJ2-5; D not resolved. The CDR3 loop spans 10 amino acids. Germline V gives CDR1 SSHAT, CDR2 FNYEAQ (reference sequence). DNA of the CDR3: TGTGCTACCGCCCAAGAGACCCAGTACTTC. Encoded protein: CATAQETQYF. The complete variable domain, with remaining parts taken from reference TRBV7-7 and TRBJ2-5, reads GAGVSQSPRYKVTKRGQDVTLRCDPISSHATLYWYQQALGQGPEFLTYFNYEAQPDKSGLPSDRFSAERPEGSISTLTIQRTEQRDSAMYRCATAQETQYFGPGTRLLVL.

This clone showed up just a few times. The chain couples TRBV2 to TRBJ2-1, with 7 positions matching TRBD1. CDR3 length: 11 residues. In germline, CDR1 is SNHLY, CDR2 FYNNEI. V was clipped by 7 bases and J by 15 bases; unmatched bases: 9. The CDR3 nucleotides are TGTGCCAGCAAGGACAGGTTTGCGCCGTTCTTC. It specifies CASKDRFAPFF.

V usage is TRBV19 and J usage is TRBJ1-6; 12 positions agree with TRBD1. CDR1 is LNHDA and CDR2 is SQIVND in the germline V gene (reference sequence). V was pared by 3 bases and J by 8 bases, with 5 bases of the junction left unmatched. The CDR3 length is 16 residues. The CDR3: CASSMGQGAADSPLHF. The CDR3 region has the DNA TGTGCCAGTAGTATGGGACAGGGGGCCGCGGATTCACCCCTCCACTTT.

This clone was picked up a small number of times. This chain uses TRBV29-1 with TRBJ2-3, with TRBD1 matching over 7 bases. J gave up 0 bases and V 1 base, and 10 bases lay outside the gene matches. The CDR3 is made up of 17 amino acids. Germline-derived CDR1 and CDR2 are SQVTM and ANQGSEA. This CDR3 reads CSVEGGPGQTSTDTQYF. The CDR3 DNA follows: TGCAGCGTTGAAGGTGGCCCGGGACAGACCAGCACAGATACGCAGTATTTT.